This T cell receptor beta chain was identified during a study of cytomegalovirus exposure and HLA in healthy donors. Overall study results and limits: Roughly even sequencing depth across donors was the assumption behind the presence/absence analyses. TCR beta V segments were, for the most part, productive about 87% or about 30% of the time in an earlier analysis. According to reports, the classifier identified cytomegalovirus status with high specificity and sensitivity. Confirmation was obtained in vitro that a few CMV-associated chains are specific for CMV antigens.

This clone has just a few counts. Its antigen is still unknown. Vbeta (60) and Jbeta (13) primers were used in the PCR. Sequencing used immunoSEQ multiplex PCR; TCRdb keeps in-frame clones, though not all of them. The sample has 150,000 to 200,000 clones, around 80% seen once. The CDR3 has 14 residues. The trim removed 5 bases at V and 1 base at J, leaving 7 bases unmatched. Germline CDR1 GTSNPN, CDR2 SVGIG (reference sequence). The source is a woman aged 35 to 49 in good health and CMV-seronegative. The chain combines TRBV30 with TRBJ1-1; 7 nucleotides line up with TRBD1. Sequenced: PBMCs. The CDR3 region is CAWGYRGRNTEAFF. The CDR3, as DNA: TGTGCCTGGGGGTACAGGGGAAGGAACACTGAAGCTTTCTTT. The variable domain in full, with the rest retrieved from reference TRBV30 and TRBJ1-1, is SQTIHQWPATLVQPVGSPLSLECTVEGTSNPNLYWYRQAAGRGLQLLFYSVGIGQISSEVPQNLSASRPQDRQFILSSKKLLLSDSGFYLCAWGYRGRNTEAFFGQGTRLTVV.